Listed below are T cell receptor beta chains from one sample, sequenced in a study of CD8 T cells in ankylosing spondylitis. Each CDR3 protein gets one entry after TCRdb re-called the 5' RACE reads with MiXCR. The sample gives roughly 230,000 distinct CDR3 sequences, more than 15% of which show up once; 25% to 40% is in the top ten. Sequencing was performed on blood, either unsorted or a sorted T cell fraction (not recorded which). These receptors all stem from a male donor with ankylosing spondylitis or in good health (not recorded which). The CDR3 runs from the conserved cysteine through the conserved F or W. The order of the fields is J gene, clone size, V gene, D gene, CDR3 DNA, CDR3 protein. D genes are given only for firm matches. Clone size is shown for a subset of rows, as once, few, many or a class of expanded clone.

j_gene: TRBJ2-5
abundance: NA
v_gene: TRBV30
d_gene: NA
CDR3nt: TGTGCCTGGATGGGGAGAGAGACCCAGTACTTC
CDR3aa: CAWMGRETQYF

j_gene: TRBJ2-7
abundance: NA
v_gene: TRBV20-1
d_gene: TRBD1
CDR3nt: TGCAGTGCTAGAAAAGGGACAGGGGGCAACTACGAGCAGTACTTC
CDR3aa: CSARKGTGGNYEQYF

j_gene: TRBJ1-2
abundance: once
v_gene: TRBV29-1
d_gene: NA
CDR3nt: TGCAGCTCCACAAGTCCGGACAGAGACTTTTATGGCTACACCTTC
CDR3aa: CSSTSPDRDFYGYTF

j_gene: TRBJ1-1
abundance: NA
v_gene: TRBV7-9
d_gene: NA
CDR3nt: TGTGCCAGCAGCGGACGGAACACTGAAGCTTTCTTT
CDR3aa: CASSGRNTEAFF

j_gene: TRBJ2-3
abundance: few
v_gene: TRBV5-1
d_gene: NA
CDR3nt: TGCGCCAGCCGTTTGGAGGGCGGTACAGATACGCAGTATTTT
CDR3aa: CASRLEGGTDTQYF

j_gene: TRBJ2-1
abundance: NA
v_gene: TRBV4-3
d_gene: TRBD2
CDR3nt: TGCGCCAGCAGCCAAGATCGGGCTAGCGGGAGTAATGAGCAGTTCTTC
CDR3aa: CASSQDRASGSNEQFF

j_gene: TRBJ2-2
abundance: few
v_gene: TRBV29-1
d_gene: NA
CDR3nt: TGCAGCGTTGGGTTAGGGACCGGGGAGCTGTTTTTT
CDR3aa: CSVGLGTGELFF

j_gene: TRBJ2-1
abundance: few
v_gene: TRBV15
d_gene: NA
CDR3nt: TGTGCCACCAGCAGAGCGGCGGACTTCGGGTTGCAGTTCTTC
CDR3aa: CATSRAADFGLQFF

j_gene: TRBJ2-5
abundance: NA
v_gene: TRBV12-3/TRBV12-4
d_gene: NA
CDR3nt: TGTGCCAGCAGTTTCCGGGCCCAAGAGACCCAGTACTTC
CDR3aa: CASSFRAQETQYF

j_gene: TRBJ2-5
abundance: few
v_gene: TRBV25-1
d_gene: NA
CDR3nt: TGTGCCAGCAGTCCCCGACAGGTCAACTCCCAAGAGACCCAGTACTTC
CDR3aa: CASSPRQVNSQETQYF

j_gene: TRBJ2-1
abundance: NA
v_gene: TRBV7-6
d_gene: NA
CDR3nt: TGTGCCAGCAGCTTCAGCCTAGCCTGGGAGCAGTTCTTC
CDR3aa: CASSFSLAWEQFF

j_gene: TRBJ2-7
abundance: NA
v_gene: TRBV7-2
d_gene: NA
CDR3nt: TGTGCCAGCAGCCCCATAGGCTCCTACGAGCAGTACTTC
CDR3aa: CASSPIGSYEQYF

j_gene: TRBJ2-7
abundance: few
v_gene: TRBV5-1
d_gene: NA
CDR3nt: TGCGCCAGCAGCTTGTACTGGGACGGCTCCTACGAGCAGTACTTC
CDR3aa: CASSLYWDGSYEQYF

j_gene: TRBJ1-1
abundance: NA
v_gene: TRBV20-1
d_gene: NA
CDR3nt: TGCAGTGCTAGGGCCCGTCAGTGGACTGAAGCTTTCTTT
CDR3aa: CSARARQWTEAFF

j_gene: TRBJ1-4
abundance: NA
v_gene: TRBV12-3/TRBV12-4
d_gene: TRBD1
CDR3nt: TGTGCCAGCAGTTTTAGCAGGGGGCGAAGCGCAAAACTGTTTTTT
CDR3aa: CASSFSRGRSAKLFF

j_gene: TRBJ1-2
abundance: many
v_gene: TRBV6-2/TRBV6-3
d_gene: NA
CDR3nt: TGTGCCAGCAGCCTACTCCATACGGGGTTCGACTATGGCTACACCTTC
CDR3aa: CASSLLHTGFDYGYTF

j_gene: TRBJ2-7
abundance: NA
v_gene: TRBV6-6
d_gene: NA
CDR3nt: TGTGCCAGCAGTTACGGGGCTGAGCAGTACTTC
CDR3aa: CASSYGAEQYF

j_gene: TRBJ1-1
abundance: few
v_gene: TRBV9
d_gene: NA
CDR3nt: TGTGCCAGCAGCCCCGGGAGCTCGGGCACTGAAGCTTTCTTT
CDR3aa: CASSPGSSGTEAFF

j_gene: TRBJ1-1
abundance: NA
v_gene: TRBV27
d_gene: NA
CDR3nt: TGTGCCAGCAGTCCGCAGGGGTGGACTGAAGCTTTCTTT
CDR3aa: CASSPQGWTEAFF

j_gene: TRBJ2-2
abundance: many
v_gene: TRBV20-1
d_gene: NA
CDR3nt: TGCAGTGCTAGAGAAGCAGGGTCTACCGGGGAGCTGTTTTTT
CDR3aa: CSAREAGSTGELFF

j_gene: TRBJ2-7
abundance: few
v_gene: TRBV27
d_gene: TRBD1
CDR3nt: TGTGCCAGCAGTAATTCAGGGGGCGCCGCCTACGAGCAGTACTTC
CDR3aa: CASSNSGGAAYEQYF

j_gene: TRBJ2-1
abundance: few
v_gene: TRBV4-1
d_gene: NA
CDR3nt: TGCGCCAGCAGCCAAGACCACTCGCTCTCCTACAATGAGCAGTTCTTC
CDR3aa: CASSQDHSLSYNEQFF

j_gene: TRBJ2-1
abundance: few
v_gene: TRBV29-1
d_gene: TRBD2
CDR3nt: TGCAGCGTTGAAGATTTAGTAGCGGGAGGGCGGAATGAGCAGTTCTTC
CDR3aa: CSVEDLVAGGRNEQFF